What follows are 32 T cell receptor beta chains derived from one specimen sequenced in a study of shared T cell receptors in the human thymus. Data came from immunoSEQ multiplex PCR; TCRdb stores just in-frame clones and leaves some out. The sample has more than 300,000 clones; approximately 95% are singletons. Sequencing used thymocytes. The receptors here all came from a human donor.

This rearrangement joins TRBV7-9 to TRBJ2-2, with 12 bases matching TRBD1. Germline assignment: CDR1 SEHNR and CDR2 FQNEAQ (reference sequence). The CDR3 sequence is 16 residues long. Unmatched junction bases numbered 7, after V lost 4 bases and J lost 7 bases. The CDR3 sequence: CASSSGQGARSGELFF. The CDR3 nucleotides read TGTGCCAGCAGCTCGGGACAGGGGGCGCGCAGCGGGGAGCTGTTTTTT.

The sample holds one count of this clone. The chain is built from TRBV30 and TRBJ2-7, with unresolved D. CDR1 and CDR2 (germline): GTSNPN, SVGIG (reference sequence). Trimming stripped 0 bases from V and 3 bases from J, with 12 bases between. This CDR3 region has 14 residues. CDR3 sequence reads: CAWSVLRGDYEQYF. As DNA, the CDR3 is TGTGCCTGGAGTGTACTACGCGGTGACTACGAGCAGTACTTC.

The CDR3 sequence: CASSYSLLDRSYEQYF. The CDR3 DNA reads as TGTGCCAGCAGTTACTCCCTCTTAGACAGATCCTACGAGCAGTACTTC. This chain joins TRBV6-5 and TRBJ2-7, with a weak D call TRBD1 (5 bases). The V gene's germline CDR1 is MNHEY and CDR2 SVGAGI. This CDR3 comprises 16 residues. V lost 0 bases and J lost 1, with 13 bases in between.

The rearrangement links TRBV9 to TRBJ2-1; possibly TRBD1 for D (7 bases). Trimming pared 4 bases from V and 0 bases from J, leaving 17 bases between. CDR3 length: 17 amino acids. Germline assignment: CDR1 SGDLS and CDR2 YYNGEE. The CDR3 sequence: CASSCQSGGSSYNEQFF. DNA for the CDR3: TGTGCCAGCAGCTGCCAATCAGGGGGGAGCTCCTACAATGAGCAGTTCTTC.

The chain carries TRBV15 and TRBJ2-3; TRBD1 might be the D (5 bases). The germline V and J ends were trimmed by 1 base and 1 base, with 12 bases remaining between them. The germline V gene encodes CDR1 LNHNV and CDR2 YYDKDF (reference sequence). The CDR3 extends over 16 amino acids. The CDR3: CATSRGVQVGTDTQYF. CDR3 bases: TGTGCCACCAGCAGAGGGGTACAGGTGGGCACAGATACGCAGTATTTT.

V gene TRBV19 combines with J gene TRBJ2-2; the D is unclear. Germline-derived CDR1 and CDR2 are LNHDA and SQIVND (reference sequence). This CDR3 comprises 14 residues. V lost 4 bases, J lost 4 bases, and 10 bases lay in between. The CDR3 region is CASSTRSLTGELFF. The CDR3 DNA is TGTGCCAGTAGTACCCGTTCTCTCACCGGGGAGCTGTTTTTT. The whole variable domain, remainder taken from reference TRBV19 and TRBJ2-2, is DGGITQSPKYLFRKEGQNVTLSCEQNLNHDAMYWYRQDPGQGLRLIYYSQIVNDFQKGDIAEGYSVSREKKESFPLTVTSAQKNPTAFYLCASSTRSLTGELFFGEGSRLTVL.

CDR3 bases: TGTGCCAGCAGCTTGGGTAGGGTCCGGGGGGATGAGCAGTACTTC. Its translation: CASSLGRVRGDEQYF. This sequence joins TRBV5-5 and TRBJ2-7, with 7 bases fitting TRBD2. The CDR3 has 15 residues. Germline V gene data show CDR1 as SGHKS and CDR2 as YYEKEE (reference sequence). The J segment lost 7 bases and the V segment lost 0 bases, leaving 10 bases of the junction unmatched.

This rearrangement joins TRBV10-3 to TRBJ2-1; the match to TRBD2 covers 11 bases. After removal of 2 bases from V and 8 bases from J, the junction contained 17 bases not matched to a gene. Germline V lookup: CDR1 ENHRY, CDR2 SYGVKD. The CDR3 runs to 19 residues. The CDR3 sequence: CAISEPIIAGGPREDEQFF. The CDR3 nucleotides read TGTGCCATCAGTGAGCCAATCATAGCGGGAGGGCCCCGTGAGGATGAGCAGTTCTTC.

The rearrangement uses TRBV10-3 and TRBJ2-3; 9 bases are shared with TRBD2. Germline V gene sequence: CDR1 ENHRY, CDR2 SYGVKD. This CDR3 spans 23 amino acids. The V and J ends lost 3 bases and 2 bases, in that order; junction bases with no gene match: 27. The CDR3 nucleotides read TGTGCCATCAGTGACCCGCGAGCGGGAGGTCCCTTAAGGTCCCCTCACTTCACAGATACGCAGTATTTT. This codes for CAISDPRAGGPLRSPHFTDTQYF.

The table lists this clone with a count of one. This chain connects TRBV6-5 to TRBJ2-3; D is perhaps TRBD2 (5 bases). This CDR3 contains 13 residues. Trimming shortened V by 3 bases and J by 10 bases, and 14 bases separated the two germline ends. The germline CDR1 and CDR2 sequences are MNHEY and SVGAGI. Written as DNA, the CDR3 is TGTGCCAGCAGTTATCAACTAGGTCAGGCGCAGTATTTT. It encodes CASSYQLGQAQYF.

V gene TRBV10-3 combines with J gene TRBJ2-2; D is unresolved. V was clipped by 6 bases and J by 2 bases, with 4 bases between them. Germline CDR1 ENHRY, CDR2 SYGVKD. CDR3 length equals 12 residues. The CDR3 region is CAIRSNTGELFF. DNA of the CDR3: TGTGCCATCAGAAGTAACACCGGGGAGCTGTTTTTT.

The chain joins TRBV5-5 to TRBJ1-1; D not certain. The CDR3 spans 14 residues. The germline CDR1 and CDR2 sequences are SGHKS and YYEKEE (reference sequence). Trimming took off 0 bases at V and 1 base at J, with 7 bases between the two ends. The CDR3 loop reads CASSLAGQNTEAFF. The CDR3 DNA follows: TGTGCCAGCAGCTTGGCCGGCCAGAACACTGAAGCTTTCTTT.

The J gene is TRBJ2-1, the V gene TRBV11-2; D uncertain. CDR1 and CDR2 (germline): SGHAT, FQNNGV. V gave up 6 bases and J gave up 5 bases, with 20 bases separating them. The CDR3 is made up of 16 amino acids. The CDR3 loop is CASSRPKVRGDNEQFF. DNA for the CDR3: TGTGCCAGCAGTCGCCCGAAGGTTAGAGGTGACAATGAGCAGTTCTTC.

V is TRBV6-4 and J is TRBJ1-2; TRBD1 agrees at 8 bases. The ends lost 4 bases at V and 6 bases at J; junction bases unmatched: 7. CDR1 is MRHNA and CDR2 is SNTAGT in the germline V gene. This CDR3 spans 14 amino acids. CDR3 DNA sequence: TGTGCCAGCAGTGTCGGACAGGGAGAAGATGGCTACACCTTC. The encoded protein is CASSVGQGEDGYTF.

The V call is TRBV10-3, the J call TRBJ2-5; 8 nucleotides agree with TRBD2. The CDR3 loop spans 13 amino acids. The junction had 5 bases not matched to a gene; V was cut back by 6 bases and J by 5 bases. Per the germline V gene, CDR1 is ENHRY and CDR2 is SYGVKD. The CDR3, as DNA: TGTGCCATCAGACCGGGACTAGTTGAGACCCAGTACTTC. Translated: CAIRPGLVETQYF.

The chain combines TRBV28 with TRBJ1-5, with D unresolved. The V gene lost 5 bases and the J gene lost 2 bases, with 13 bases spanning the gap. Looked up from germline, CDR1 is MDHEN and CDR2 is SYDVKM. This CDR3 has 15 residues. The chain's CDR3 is CASSPPPGGNQPQHF. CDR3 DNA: TGTGCCAGCAGTCCCCCTCCGGGCGGCAATCAGCCCCAGCATTTT.

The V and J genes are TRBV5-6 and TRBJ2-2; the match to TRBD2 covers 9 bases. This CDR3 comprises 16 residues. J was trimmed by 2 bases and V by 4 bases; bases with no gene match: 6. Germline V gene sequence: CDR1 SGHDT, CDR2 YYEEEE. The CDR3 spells CASSISGSDNTGELFF. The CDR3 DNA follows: TGTGCCAGCAGCATTAGCGGGAGTGATAACACCGGGGAGCTGTTTTTT.

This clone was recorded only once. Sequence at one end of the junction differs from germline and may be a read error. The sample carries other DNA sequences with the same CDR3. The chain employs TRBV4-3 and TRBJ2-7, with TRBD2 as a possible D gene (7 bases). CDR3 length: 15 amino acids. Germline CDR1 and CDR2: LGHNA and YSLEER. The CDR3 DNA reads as TGCGCCAGCAGCCCGCGGGGGCGGGCAACCTACGAGCAGTATTTC. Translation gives CASSPRGRATYEQYF.

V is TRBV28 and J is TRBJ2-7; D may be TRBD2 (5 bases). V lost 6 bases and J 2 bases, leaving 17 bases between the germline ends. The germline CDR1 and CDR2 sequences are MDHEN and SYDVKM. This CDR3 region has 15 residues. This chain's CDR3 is CASRPCSLEAYEQYF. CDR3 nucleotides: TGTGCCAGCAGACCTTGCTCCCTGGAGGCCTACGAGCAGTACTTC.

DNA of the CDR3: TGTGCCAGCAGTGACTGTGAGGGCACCGACGCTGAAGCTTTCTTT. It yields the protein CASSDCEGTDAEAFF. The V and J genes are TRBV6-1 and TRBJ1-1; no clear D. V gave up 3 bases and J gave up 6 bases, with 17 bases separating them. Germline CDR1 MNHNS, CDR2 SASEGT. The CDR3 has 15 amino acids.

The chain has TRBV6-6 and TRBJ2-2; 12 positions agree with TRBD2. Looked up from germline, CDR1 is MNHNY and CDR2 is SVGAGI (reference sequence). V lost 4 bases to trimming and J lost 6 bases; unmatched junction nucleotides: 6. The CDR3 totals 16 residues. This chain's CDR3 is CASSSTSGRPAGELFF. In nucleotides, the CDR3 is TGTGCCAGCAGTTCCACTAGCGGGAGGCCGGCCGGGGAGCTGTTTTTT.

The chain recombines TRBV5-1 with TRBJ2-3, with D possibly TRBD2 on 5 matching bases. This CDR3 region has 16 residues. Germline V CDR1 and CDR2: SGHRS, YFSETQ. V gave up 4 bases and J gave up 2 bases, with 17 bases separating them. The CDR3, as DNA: TGCGCCAGCAGCCGGACCCCTTACGGGGACACAGATACGCAGTATTTT. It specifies CASSRTPYGDTDTQYF.

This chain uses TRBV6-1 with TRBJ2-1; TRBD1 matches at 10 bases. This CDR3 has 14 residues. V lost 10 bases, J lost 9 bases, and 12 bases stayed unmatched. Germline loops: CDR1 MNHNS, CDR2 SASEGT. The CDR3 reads CAIAGGQGYTEQFF. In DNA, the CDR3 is TGTGCCATAGCAGGGGGACAGGGGTATACTGAGCAGTTCTTC.

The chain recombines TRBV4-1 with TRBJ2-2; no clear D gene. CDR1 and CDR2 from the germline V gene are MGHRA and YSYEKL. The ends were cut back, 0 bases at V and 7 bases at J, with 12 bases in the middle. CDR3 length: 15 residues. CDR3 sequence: CASSQERHRDGELFF. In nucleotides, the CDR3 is TGCGCCAGCAGCCAAGAACGGCATAGGGACGGGGAGCTGTTTTTT.

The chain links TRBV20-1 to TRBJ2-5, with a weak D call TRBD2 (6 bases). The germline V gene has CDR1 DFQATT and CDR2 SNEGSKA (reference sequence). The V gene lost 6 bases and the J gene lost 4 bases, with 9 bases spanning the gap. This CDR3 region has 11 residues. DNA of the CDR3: TGCAGTGCGAGACTAGTAGAGACCCAGTACTTC. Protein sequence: CSARLVETQYF.

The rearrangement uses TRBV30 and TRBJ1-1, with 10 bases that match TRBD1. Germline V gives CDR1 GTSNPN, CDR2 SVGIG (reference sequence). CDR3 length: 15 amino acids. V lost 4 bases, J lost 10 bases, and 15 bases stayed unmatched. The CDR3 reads CAWKAEDRGMVGAFF. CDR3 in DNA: TGTGCCTGGAAAGCCGAGGACAGGGGGATGGTGGGAGCTTTCTTT.

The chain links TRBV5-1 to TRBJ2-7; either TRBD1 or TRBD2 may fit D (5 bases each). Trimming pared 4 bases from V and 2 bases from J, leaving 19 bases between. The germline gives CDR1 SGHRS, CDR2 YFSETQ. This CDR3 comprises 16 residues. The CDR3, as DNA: TGCGCCAGCAGCCGGGGCGGGCCCCGTGTAACCTACGAGCAGTACTTC. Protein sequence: CASSRGGPRVTYEQYF.

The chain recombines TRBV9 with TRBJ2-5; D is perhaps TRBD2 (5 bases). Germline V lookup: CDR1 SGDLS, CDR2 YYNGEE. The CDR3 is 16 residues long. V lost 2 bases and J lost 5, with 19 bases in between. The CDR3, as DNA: TGTGCCAGCAGCGTGCAAGGGAGTAAGTTTGAGGAGACCCAGTACTTC. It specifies CASSVQGSKFEETQYF. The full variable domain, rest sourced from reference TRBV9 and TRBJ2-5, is DSGVTQTPKHLITATGQRVTLRCSPRSGDLSVYWYQQSLDQGLQFLIQYYNGEERAKGNILERFSAQQFPDLHSELNLSSLELGDSALYFCASSVQGSKFEETQYFGPGTRLLVL.

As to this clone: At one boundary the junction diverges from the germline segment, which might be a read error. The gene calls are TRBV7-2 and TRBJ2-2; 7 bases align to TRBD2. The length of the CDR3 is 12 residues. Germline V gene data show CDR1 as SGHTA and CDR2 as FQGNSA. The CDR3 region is CASRTREPSPVF. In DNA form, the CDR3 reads TGTGCCAGCAGGACGCGGGAGCCTAGCCCCGTTTTT.

The DNA of the CDR3 is TGTGCCAGCAGCTTGGCTGGACGGGCTACGGCGGGATGGTGGACGCAGTATTTT. Translation: CASSLAGRATAGWWTQYF. V is TRBV5-6 and J is TRBJ2-3, with a tentative D call TRBD2 (6 bases). CDR1 is SGHDT and CDR2 is YYEEEE in the germline V gene. The CDR3 runs to 18 residues. V dropped 0 bases and J dropped 9 bases, with 26 bases sitting between them.

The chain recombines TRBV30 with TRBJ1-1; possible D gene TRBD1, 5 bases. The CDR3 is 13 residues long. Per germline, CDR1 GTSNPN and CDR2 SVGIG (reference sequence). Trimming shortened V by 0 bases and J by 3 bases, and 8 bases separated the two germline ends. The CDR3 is CAWSVRDHTEAFF. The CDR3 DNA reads TGTGCCTGGAGTGTACGGGACCACACTGAAGCTTTCTTT.

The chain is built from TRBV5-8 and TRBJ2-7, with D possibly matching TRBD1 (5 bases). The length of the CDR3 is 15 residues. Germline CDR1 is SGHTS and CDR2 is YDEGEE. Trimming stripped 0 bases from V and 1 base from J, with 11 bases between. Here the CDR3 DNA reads TGTGCCAGCAGCTTGGAGGGCAGGGCATCCTACGAGCAGTACTTC. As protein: CASSLEGRASYEQYF.